The 7 T cell receptor beta chains listed next were all sequenced from one sample in a study of beta chain features in type 1 diabetes (dated 2018 in TCRdb). Beyond this particular receptor, the publication reports: A moderate but significant shortening of TCRB CDR3 length was observed in type 1 diabetes patients in all four CD4+ subsets.

The library was obtained by the immunoSEQ multiplex PCR assay. The entire isolated RNA was reverse transcribed using the High Capacity cDNA Reverse Transcription Kit, and thus expressed TCRB transcripts were sequenced. TCRdb carries this immuneACCESS record with in-frame sequences only. Its versions omit some clonotypes, under half of them owing to an unresolved V gene in the studies checked, with the rest unexplained. Across this sample there are 300,000 to 350,000 clones, with roughly 14% seen only once. 0.015% of the sample is held by the ten biggest clonotypes. Their cognate antigens are unknown. The sequenced sample consisted of naive CD4+ T cells from blood. What the cell subset or site label conveys for this sample: true naive CD4+ T cells. These receptors were collected from a woman aged 18-35 years with type 1 diabetes.

The rearrangement joins TRBV30 to TRBJ1-4; D ambiguous. V dropped 4 bases and J dropped 8 bases, with 11 bases sitting between them. CDR1 is GTSNPN and CDR2 is SVGIG in the germline V gene (reference sequence). CDR3 size: 12 residues. For the CDR3, the DNA is TGTGCCTGGAAACCGGGTGAGGAAAAACTGTTTTTT. Translation: CAWKPGEEKLFF.

Only a few counts were recorded for this clone. The same CDR3 also results from other DNA sequences found in this sample. The gene calls are TRBV5-1 and TRBJ2-3; TRBD2 is a possible D gene (5 bases). There are 14 residues in the CDR3. The ends were cut back, 0 bases at V and 2 bases at J, with 7 bases in the middle. Germline-derived CDR1 and CDR2 are SGHRS and YFSETQ. In DNA form, the CDR3 reads TGCGCCAGCAGCTTGGGGCTAGCCACAGATACGCAGTATTTT. It encodes CASSLGLATDTQYF. The full variable domain, with the rest looked up from reference TRBV5-1 and TRBJ2-3, is KAGVTQTPRYLIKTRGQQVTLSCSPISGHRSVSWYQQTPGQGLQFLFEYFSETQRNKGNFPGRFSGRQFSNSRSEMNVSTLELGDSALYLCASSLGLATDTQYFGPGTRLTVL.

The chain carries TRBV5-4 and TRBJ2-1, with 7 bases matching TRBD1. The CDR3 is made up of 14 amino acids. The germline CDR1 and CDR2 sequences are SGHNT and YYREEE (reference sequence). Trimming at V came to 2 bases and at J to 1 base, leaving 0 bases not matched to a gene. CDR3 DNA sequence: TGTGCCAGCAGCTTACAGGGGTCCTACAATGAGCAGTTCTTC. This sequence encodes CASSLQGSYNEQFF.

This clone has a handful of counts. V and J are TRBV20-1 and TRBJ2-3, with no clear D. CDR3 length equals 11 residues. V was pared by 4 bases and J by 6 bases, with 8 bases between. The germline CDR1 and CDR2 sequences are DFQATT and SNEGSKA (reference sequence). CDR3 in amino acids: CSATEMDTQYF. The CDR3 DNA sequence: TGCAGTGCTACGGAGATGGATACGCAGTATTTT.

This rearrangement joins TRBV28 to TRBJ2-7; weak D call: TRBD1 (6 bases). V was trimmed by 1 base and J by 1 base, leaving 11 bases between them. Germline V lookup: CDR1 MDHEN, CDR2 SYDVKM. The CDR3 contains 15 residues. The chain's CDR3 is CASSLLGAASYEQYF. In DNA form, the CDR3 reads TGTGCCAGCAGTTTATTGGGGGCCGCTTCCTACGAGCAGTACTTC. Filled out from reference TRBV28 and TRBJ2-7, the complete variable domain reads DVKVTQSSRYLVKRTGEKVFLECVQDMDHENMFWYRQDPGLGLRLIYFSYDVKMKEKGDIPEGYSVSREKKERFSLILESASTNQTSMYLCASSLLGAASYEQYFGPGTRLTVT.

The J gene is TRBJ2-1, the V gene TRBV2; 7 positions agree with TRBD2. This CDR3 has 16 amino acids. Germline CDR1 SNHLY, CDR2 FYNNEI. The V gene end was trimmed by 2 bases and the J gene end by 4 bases; junction bases not matched to a gene: 8. CDR3 sequence: CASSELRLAAYNEQFF. The CDR3 DNA reads TGTGCCAGCAGTGAACTACGGCTAGCGGCATACAATGAGCAGTTCTTC.

V and J are TRBV5-6 and TRBJ2-5; 12 bases fit TRBD1. Germline V gene lookup returns CDR1 SGHDT and CDR2 YYEEEE. Losses at the gene ends were 1 base for V and 4 bases for J; bases not matched to a gene: 11. This CDR3 contains 18 residues. CDR3 sequence (DNA): TGTGCCAGCAGCTTGTCCCTAACCGGGACAGGGGGCAGAGAGACCCAGTACTTC. This encodes CASSLSLTGTGGRETQYF. The full variable domain, in which reference TRBV5-6 and TRBJ2-5 provide the parts outside the CDR3, is DAGVTQSPTHLIKTRGQQVTLRCSPKSGHDTVSWYQQALGQGPQFIFQYYEEEERQRGNFPDRFSGHQFPNYSSELNVNALLLGDSALYLCASSLSLTGTGGRETQYFGPGTRLLVL.